This passage covers 21 T cell receptor beta chains from one sample sequenced in a study of OX40 agonist ivuxolimab in advanced cancers. The repertoire was sequenced with immunoSEQ multiplex PCR; TCRdb's copy has only in-frame clones and lacks some. The repertoire holds about 84,000 clones, with approximately 89% as singletons. Sequences were derived from CD4+ or CD8+ T cells sorted from blood, sampled in a trial of the OX40 agonist ivuxolimab. The origin of the receptors is an adult with an advanced solid tumor such as melanoma, head and neck, liver or kidney cancer.

The chain couples TRBV7-9 to TRBJ1-4, with D unclear. The CDR3 length is 16 residues. Germline CDR1 and CDR2: SEHNR and FQNEAQ (reference sequence). Trimming removed 4 bases from V and 4 bases from J, with 16 bases in between. CDR3 nucleotide sequence: TGTGCCAGCAGCTCCGGAGACCGGACTTATAATGAAAAACTGTTTTTT. It yields the protein CASSSGDRTYNEKLFF.

The chain is built from TRBV30 and TRBJ1-4, with a possible D match to TRBD1 (6 bases). V lost 2 bases to trimming and J lost 0 bases, with 16 bases between them. CDR1 and CDR2 (germline): GTSNPN, SVGIG (reference sequence). There are 17 residues in the CDR3. CDR3 protein: CAWSTGGPAATNEKLFF. In DNA form, the CDR3 reads TGTGCCTGGAGTACGGGGGGGCCGGCCGCAACTAATGAAAAACTGTTTTTT. Supplemented by reference TRBV30 and TRBJ1-4, the full variable domain reads SQTIHQWPATLVQPVGSPLSLECTVEGTSNPNLYWYRQAAGRGLQLLFYSVGIGQISSEVPQNLSASRPQDRQFILSSKKLLLSDSGFYLCAWSTGGPAATNEKLFFGSGTQLSVL.

This chain uses TRBV29-1 with TRBJ2-6; D might be TRBD1 or TRBD2, each matching 6 bases. Between the trimmed V and J ends, which lost 6 bases and 3 bases, there was a span of 12 bases. This CDR3 comprises 14 residues. Looked up from germline, CDR1 is SQVTM and CDR2 is ANQGSEA. The CDR3 sequence: CSVGGGFGANVLTF. Here the CDR3 DNA reads TGCAGCGTCGGAGGGGGGTTTGGGGCCAACGTCCTGACTTTC.

The chain has TRBV7-3 and TRBJ2-7; no reliable D call. V was cut by 5 bases and J by 0 bases, with 11 bases left in between. The CDR3 consists of 14 residues. CDR1 is SGHTA and CDR2 is FQGTGA in the germline V gene. CDR3 DNA: TGTGCCAGCAGCACCGGACCCACCTCCTACGAGCAGTACTTC. Residues: CASSTGPTSYEQYF.

The genes are TRBV9 and TRBJ2-1; 10 bases map to TRBD2. The ends lost 3 bases at V and 6 bases at J; junction bases unmatched: 6. Germline CDR1 reads SGDLS; CDR2 reads YYNGEE. The CDR3 loop spans 15 amino acids. Here the CDR3 DNA reads TGTGCCAGCAGCGAGCGGGAGGGCCTGGGCAATGAGCAGTTCTTC. Protein product: CASSEREGLGNEQFF.

The J gene is TRBJ2-5, the V gene TRBV27; the D call may be TRBD1 or TRBD2 (8 bases each). V was cut by 3 bases and J by 11 bases, with 25 bases left in between. This CDR3 contains 16 residues. Germline V gives CDR1 MNHEY, CDR2 SMNVEV (reference sequence). The CDR3 spells CASSLTGAPAGAVQYF. CDR3 coding DNA: TGTGCCAGCAGTTTGACAGGGGCTCCAGCGGGGGCCGTGCAGTACTTC.

V usage is TRBV5-6 and J usage is TRBJ2-5; 10 bases agree with TRBD1. Unmatched junction bases numbered 12, after V lost 2 bases and J lost 5 bases. CDR3 size: 17 residues. Per the germline V gene, CDR1 is SGHDT and CDR2 is YYEEEE. The CDR3 spells CASSFQTGGSNKETQYF. For the CDR3, the DNA is TGTGCCAGCAGCTTCCAGACAGGGGGCTCAAACAAGGAGACCCAGTACTTC.

This chain joins TRBV29-1 and TRBJ2-1; D is perhaps TRBD1 or TRBD2 (7 bases each). The CDR3 is 15 residues long. The V end was cut by 4 bases, the J end by 4 bases, with 17 bases between. Germline lookup yields CDR1 SQVTM and CDR2 ANQGSEA. The CDR3 sequence: CSVAGGGRLYNEQFF. The CDR3 nucleotides are TGCAGCGTTGCAGGGGGAGGGCGACTTTACAATGAGCAGTTCTTC.

CDR3 amino acids: CASKLTGALSTIYF. DNA of the CDR3: TGTGCCAGCAAACTGACAGGGGCCCTATCCACCATATATTTT. The chain recombines TRBV27 with TRBJ1-3; the match to TRBD1 covers 8 bases. The germline V gene encodes CDR1 MNHEY and CDR2 SMNVEV (reference sequence). The J segment lost 9 bases and the V segment lost 7 bases, leaving 11 bases of the junction unmatched. The CDR3 length is 14 residues.

This rearrangement joins TRBV6-6 to TRBJ1-3; D perhaps matches TRBD1 (5 bases). V was pared by 5 bases and J by 4 bases, with 15 bases between. The CDR3 has 15 amino acids. CDR1 is MNHNY and CDR2 is SVGAGI in the germline V gene (reference sequence). CDR3 sequence reads: CASSHTRGSGNTIYF. Written as DNA, the CDR3 is TGTGCCAGCAGTCACACGAGGGGATCAGGAAACACCATATATTTT.

The chain has TRBV6-1 and TRBJ2-7, with unresolved D. Trimming took off 5 bases at V and 7 bases at J, with 12 bases between the two ends. Germline values: CDR1 MNHNS, CDR2 SASEGT. The CDR3 contains 12 residues. DNA for the CDR3: TGTGCCAGCAGTAGCCTCGTTAGAGAGCAGTACTTC. Translation gives CASSSLVREQYF.

The chain couples TRBV5-1 to TRBJ2-7; 12 bases are a match to TRBD2. The CDR3 extends over 16 amino acids. The germline CDR1 and CDR2 sequences are SGHRS and YFSETQ. V gave up 5 bases and J gave up 2 bases; unmatched junction bases: 8. The CDR3 loop reads CASSRNLAGGPYEQYF. As DNA, the CDR3 is TGCGCCAGCAGTCGAAATCTAGCGGGAGGGCCCTACGAGCAGTACTTC.

The chain employs TRBV30 and TRBJ2-5; the D gene could be TRBD1 or TRBD2 (5 bases each). This CDR3 region has 14 residues. Trimming shortened V by 0 bases and J by 5 bases, and 13 bases separated the two germline ends. Germline V gene sequence: CDR1 GTSNPN, CDR2 SVGIG (reference sequence). CDR3 nucleotide sequence: TGTGCCTGGAGTGTGCTAGCCAGGGTGGAGACCCAGTACTTC. Encoded protein: CAWSVLARVETQYF. Together with reference TRBV30 and TRBJ2-5, the CDR3 gives the full variable domain: SQTIHQWPATLVQPVGSPLSLECTVEGTSNPNLYWYRQAAGRGLQLLFYSVGIGQISSEVPQNLSASRPQDRQFILSSKKLLLSDSGFYLCAWSVLARVETQYFGPGTRLLVL.

The chain recombines TRBV5-1 with TRBJ2-3; 8 nucleotides align to TRBD2. Looked up from germline, CDR1 is SGHRS and CDR2 is YFSETQ. The ends lost 1 base at V and 4 bases at J; junction bases unmatched: 5. The CDR3 runs 15 residues. CDR3 DNA sequence: TGCGCCAGCAGCTTGAGTAGCGGGATCTCAGATACGCAGTATTTT. It translates to CASSLSSGISDTQYF.

V gene TRBV7-8 combines with J gene TRBJ2-3, with D perhaps matching TRBD1 (6 bases). From germline, CDR1 is SGHVS and CDR2 FQNEAQ. Trimming removed 5 bases at V and 3 bases at J, with 15 bases between. The CDR3 is 15 amino acids. CDR3 amino acids: CASSPGVHGTDTQYF. DNA of the CDR3: TGTGCCAGCAGCCCAGGGGTCCATGGGACAGATACGCAGTATTTT.

The chain couples TRBV9 to TRBJ2-7; 9 bases match TRBD1. Germline CDR1 and CDR2: SGDLS and YYNGEE. The CDR3 spans 15 residues. J was trimmed by 6 bases and V by 4 bases; bases with no gene match: 11. The CDR3 DNA follows: TGTGCCAGCAGCAGCCGGGACAGGGCGGAGGGCGAGCAGTACTTC. Amino acids: CASSSRDRAEGEQYF. The whole variable domain, remainder taken from reference TRBV9 and TRBJ2-7, is DSGVTQTPKHLITATGQRVTLRCSPRSGDLSVYWYQQSLDQGLQFLIQYYNGEERAKGNILERFSAQQFPDLHSELNLSSLELGDSALYFCASSSRDRAEGEQYFGPGTRLTVT.

The V gene is TRBV2, the J gene TRBJ2-4, with D perhaps matching TRBD2 (6 bases). The germline gives CDR1 SNHLY, CDR2 FYNNEI. CDR3 size: 13 residues. Trimming took off 8 bases at V and 1 base at J, with 9 bases between the two ends. The CDR3 is CASRGWAKNIQYF. DNA of the CDR3: TGTGCCAGCCGGGGGTGGGCCAAAAACATTCAGTACTTC.

The rearrangement links TRBV7-3 to TRBJ2-5, with D maybe TRBD1 (6 bases). The CDR3 has 14 residues. Trimming shortened V by 5 bases and J by 5 bases, and 15 bases separated the two germline ends. CDR1 is SGHTA and CDR2 is FQGTGA in the germline V gene. This CDR3 is CASSPNRAGETQYF. CDR3 sequence (DNA): TGTGCCAGCAGCCCGAACAGGGCCGGCGAGACCCAGTACTTC.

This clone showed up just once. The rearrangement joins TRBV6-6 to TRBJ2-1; D remains ambiguous. V lost 0 bases, J lost 5 bases, and 8 bases lay in between. CDR1 and CDR2 (germline): MNHNY, SVGAGI (reference sequence). This CDR3 has 14 residues. CDR3 region: CASSYSGSHNEQFF. The CDR3 region has the DNA TGTGCCAGCAGTTACTCTGGCAGCCACAATGAGCAGTTCTTC.

The V call is TRBV19, the J call TRBJ1-2; D gene ambiguous. CDR3 size: 13 residues. Trimming pared 5 bases from V and 0 bases from J, leaving 7 bases between. The germline CDR1 and CDR2 sequences are LNHDA and SQIVND (reference sequence). The CDR3 coding sequence is TGTGCCAGTAGTGGTCAGTCTAACTATGGCTACACCTTC. Translated: CASSGQSNYGYTF.

The chain combines TRBV5-1 with TRBJ2-3; D remains ambiguous. Per the germline V gene, CDR1 is SGHRS and CDR2 is YFSETQ. The CDR3 contains 15 residues. V dropped 4 bases and J dropped 2 bases, with 14 bases sitting between them. This CDR3 is CASSPSMVVTDTQYF. CDR3 in DNA: TGCGCCAGCAGCCCGAGTATGGTCGTCACAGATACGCAGTATTTT.